The T cell receptor (beta chain) under discussion was sequenced for a study of Graves' ophthalmopathy and Graves' hyperthyroidism. Regarding the study as a whole: Ophthalmopathy progression was predicted by the model at about 69% sensitivity and approximately 72% specificity.

With regard to this clonotype: Its antigen is undetermined.

Ophthalmopathy donors were characterized by moderate-to-severe activity, CAS of at least 3, NOSPECS of at least 4, and duration under 3 months. The starting material, approximately 9.7 ml of fresh peripheral blood, provided the PBMCs. Scientists amplified the TCR beta CDR3 regions from RNA transcripts. Amplification began with first-round RT-PCR using HTBI primers, then second-round multiplex PCR was performed. Using its own MiXCR run on the multiplex PCR reads, TCRdb lists one record per CDR3 protein. The repertoire holds 260,000 or so distinct CDR3 sequences, with 40% to 50% as singletons. The V gene lost 8 bases and the J gene lost 4 bases, with 14 bases spanning the gap. CDR3 size: 13 residues. Germline CDR1 and CDR2: MNHNS and SASEGT.

This sequence was found in an adult man with Graves' ophthalmopathy. Sequencing was carried out using peripheral blood. This rearrangement joins TRBV6-1 to TRBJ1-1; the D gene is possibly TRBD1 (6 bases). CDR3 coding DNA: TGTGCCAGCCGAATTTGGGGGCTCACTGAAGCTTTCTTT. This codes for CASRIWGLTEAFF.